This TCR beta chain was observed in a study of molecular identifiers for immune sequencing clone quantification (dated by TCRdb to the late 2010s). Some background on the complete study: For a replicate experiment, RNA from roughly 20,000 or 100,000 naive CD8 T cells was divided into five aliquots, and four of the five aliquots were sequenced. CD8 T cells were used in a methods study to benchmark molecular-identifier clustering-based TCR repertoire sequencing (MIDCIRS) and TCR RNA copy counting. The full study reports these points: Modeling estimated about 3 recovered TCR RNA copies per cell, compared with about 10 by digital PCR, which implies around 33% capture efficiency. Spiked-in Jurkat TCR RNA equivalent to a single cell was reported to be detectable even among 850,000 to 1,000,000 naive CD8 T cells. In CMV-specific effector cells, clones with more than 20 RNA copies accounted for over 97% of molecules, whereas in naive cells such clones accounted for under 1%. Highly expanded clone sizes could be underestimated if identical TCR molecules share a barcode. The naive libraries included spiked-in Jurkat TCR RNA (10 copies' worth), and this RNA is not part of the donor repertoire. Without barcode sub-clustering, chimeric consensus sequences inflated TCR diversity; chimeras reached as high as 47%.

V is cut by 0 bases and J by 2 bases, and the space between the germline ends is 7 bases. Inclusive of the bounding cysteine and phenylalanine, the CDR3 is 14 residues long. Solely the CDR3 DNA is kept, with 42 bases framed from the first base. Per the germline V gene, LGHNA is the CDR1 and YSLEER is the CDR2. This clonotype was observed at least ten times. No cognate antigen has been identified for it. Per-base qualities were not stored, and no clone one base away is much larger. Library prep was done by PCR. The sequencer listed for this sample is Illumina HiSeq 4000. Preparation of bulk TCR libraries followed a previously described approach, with the TCR primers listed in Table S5. The Qiagen AllPrep DNA/RNA kit was used to purify total RNA. Before any analysis, reads coming from multiple sequencing runs of the same library were combined into one pool. In the original analysis: Reads were retained only if the reads had an exact TCR constant sequence, and the retained reads were trimmed to 150 nt and grouped according to their 12-nt molecular barcodes. Reads in each barcode group were sub-clustered using a 15% Levenshtein threshold, and a quality-weighted consensus sequence was built for each RNA molecule. Non-functional sequences were removed, as were lower-count sequences one edit away from another. Barcode sub-clusters with fewer than 20% of the maximum read count were removed, based on fitting two negative binomial distributions. Through fastp at Q25 and MiXCR, TCRdb rebuilt clones from the public reads, retaining in-frame beta chains. When rows share a CDR3 protein, they turn into one entry using the most common DNA and genes. These V and J calls originate from TCRdb's pipeline instead of the authors' own analysis. The sample data list 250,000 to 350,000 distinct CDR3 sequences, and over 20% of these were observed just once. Jointly, the top ten make up about 0.81% of the sample.

Libraries of naive CD8 T cells were generated from roughly 20,000 to 1,000,000 sorted cells, with 10%, 30% or 50% of the purified RNA used. Naive CD8 T cells, defined as CD8+CD4-CCR7+CD45RA+, were FACS-sorted into RLT Plus buffer on a BD FACSAria II. Ten to eleven TCR copies' worth of Jurkat RNA were spiked into roughly 18,000-1,000,000 naive CD8 T cell samples to test detection sensitivity. CD8 T cells were enriched using RosetteSep CD8+ T Cell Enrichment Cocktail and Ficoll-Paque, and the enriched cells then underwent ACK red cell lysis. The clonotype was recovered from a human donor in good health. Some libraries in this study had Jurkat cell RNA spiked in. The material sequenced was naive CD8+ T cells from blood, with Jurkat cell RNA spiked in. Reading the label with the study, this specimen's cell subset or site is: FACS-sorted CD8+CD4-CCR7+CD45RA+ naive T cells. The V and J genes are TRBV4-3 and TRBJ2-5; TRBD1 is a possible D gene, resting on 6 matching bases. At the DNA level, the sequence is TGCGCCAGCAGCCAAGATAGGGGGCAAGAGACCCAGTACTTC. Translated, this is CASSQDRGQETQYF.